A selection of T cell receptor beta chains follows, all from one sample in a study of vaccination and CD4 T cells after COVID-19. No antigens are known for them. TCRdb re-derived calls from the PCR reads in MiXCR, one entry per CDR3 protein. Of around 20,000 distinct CDR3 sequences in the sample, 50% to 70% were seen once. The specimen comprised CD4+ T cells from blood, cultured in vitro, sampled after SARS-CoV-2 vaccination. These receptors were taken from a human donor who received a COVID-19 vaccine. Each CDR3 is given with its conserved first and last residue. Fields, in order: clone size, D gene, J gene, V gene, CDR3 DNA, CDR3 protein. D genes are given only for firm matches. Size values are once, few and many counts, or a class for expanded clones, and some rows have none.

size: few
D: TRBD1
J: TRBJ2-2
V: TRBV10-1
DNA: TGCGCCAGCAGTGGACTCGGGACAGGGCACACCGGGGAGCTGTTTTTT
CDR3: CASSGLGTGHTGELFF

size: NA
D: NA
J: TRBJ1-5
V: TRBV6-1
DNA: TGTGCCAGCAGTATCTCCGGGCCCCAGCCCCAGCATTTT
CDR3: CASSISGPQPQHF

size: once
D: NA
J: TRBJ1-1
V: TRBV7-3
DNA: TGTGCCAGCAGCCGCTTGGTGAACACTGAAGCTTTCTTT
CDR3: CASSRLVNTEAFF

size: NA
D: TRBD1
J: TRBJ2-3
V: TRBV19
DNA: TGTGCCAGTAAAACAGGGGGGAGGTCAGATACGCAGTATTTT
CDR3: CASKTGGRSDTQYF

size: NA
D: NA
J: TRBJ2-2
V: TRBV6-1
DNA: TGTGCCAGCAGTGAATCGACACCCGTTAACACCGGGGAGCTGTTTTTT
CDR3: CASSESTPVNTGELFF

size: NA
D: NA
J: TRBJ1-2
V: TRBV6-1
DNA: TGTGCCAGCAGTGAATCAGGGGCCTATGGCTACACCTTC
CDR3: CASSESGAYGYTF

size: NA
D: TRBD1
J: TRBJ2-1
V: TRBV7-2
DNA: TGTGCCAGCAGCCCCCGGGACAGTTACAATGAGCAGTTCTTC
CDR3: CASSPRDSYNEQFF

size: NA
D: TRBD1
J: TRBJ1-6
V: TRBV7-9
DNA: TGTGCCAGCAGCTTACTAGTGACAGGGGACGGTTCACCCCTCCACTTT
CDR3: CASSLLVTGDGSPLHF

size: NA
D: TRBD1
J: TRBJ2-5
V: TRBV10-2
DNA: TGCGCCAGCAGGGGAGGGGACAGGGGGCATAGGGAGACCCAGTACTTC
CDR3: CASRGGDRGHRETQYF

size: NA
D: TRBD1
J: TRBJ2-1
V: TRBV20-1
DNA: TGCAGTGCTAGAGTCGTCTGGGACAGGGGCTTAAATGAGCAGTTCTTC
CDR3: CSARVVWDRGLNEQFF

size: NA
D: NA
J: TRBJ1-1
V: TRBV20-1
DNA: TGCAGTGCCCAATTAGGGGACACTGAAGCTTTCTTT
CDR3: CSAQLGDTEAFF

size: NA
D: NA
J: TRBJ1-5
V: TRBV24-1
DNA: TGTGCCACCAGTGATCGGGTAGTCAGACAGCCCCAGCATTTT
CDR3: CATSDRVVRQPQHF

size: NA
D: NA
J: TRBJ2-7
V: TRBV24-1
DNA: TGTGCCACCAGTGACAGGGGACAAGGGTCCTACGAGCAGTACTTC
CDR3: CATSDRGQGSYEQYF

size: few
D: TRBD1
J: TRBJ1-1
V: TRBV20-1
DNA: TGCAGTGCCCCACACCGGACAGGGAGCCCTGAAGCTTTCTTT
CDR3: CSAPHRTGSPEAFF

size: NA
D: NA
J: TRBJ1-5
V: TRBV10-3
DNA: TGTGCCATCAGTGAGTCGAGGACAGTTAGCAATCAGCCCCAGCATTTT
CDR3: CAISESRTVSNQPQHF

size: NA
D: TRBD1
J: TRBJ1-1
V: TRBV5-4
DNA: TGTGCCAGCAGAACAGGGGGTTTGGACACTGAAGCTTTCTTT
CDR3: CASRTGGLDTEAFF

size: few
D: NA
J: TRBJ1-6
V: TRBV6-5
DNA: TGTGCCAGCAGTTACTCGATAATTGGGAGCTCCTATAATTCACCCCTCCACTTT
CDR3: CASSYSIIGSSYNSPLHF

size: NA
D: NA
J: TRBJ1-6
V: TRBV27
DNA: TGTGCCAGCAAATCCCGAAGAGACAGGAATAATTCACCCCTCCACTTT
CDR3: CASKSRRDRNNSPLHF

size: NA
D: NA
J: TRBJ1-5
V: TRBV6-1
DNA: TGTGCCAGCAGTCACGACAGTGGCAATCAGCCCCAGCATTTT
CDR3: CASSHDSGNQPQHF

size: NA
D: NA
J: TRBJ2-3
V: TRBV20-1
DNA: TGCAGTGCTAGGCCCCCTAGTTTGTCAGATACGCAGTATTTT
CDR3: CSARPPSLSDTQYF

size: NA
D: NA
J: TRBJ2-6
V: TRBV19
DNA: TGTGCCACCTTGCCAGGACGCATACTTTCTGGGGCCAACGTCCTGACTTTC
CDR3: CATLPGRILSGANVLTF

size: NA
D: NA
J: TRBJ1-3
V: TRBV12-3/TRBV12-4
DNA: TGTGCCAGCAGTTTCCCCCTCAGGGACGGAAACACCATATATTTT
CDR3: CASSFPLRDGNTIYF

size: NA
D: TRBD1
J: TRBJ1-1
V: TRBV12-3/TRBV12-4
DNA: TGTGCCAGCAGTATGACGACAGGGGGCCTAAGAGCGAACACTGAAGCTTTCTTT
CDR3: CASSMTTGGLRANTEAFF

size: NA
D: NA
J: TRBJ2-7
V: TRBV2
DNA: TGTGCCAGCAGTGAACAGGACAGTTTCTACGAGCAGTACTTC
CDR3: CASSEQDSFYEQYF

size: few
D: NA
J: TRBJ2-7
V: TRBV7-9
DNA: TGTGCCAGCAGCTCCCAAGGGGTGGACGAGCAGTACTTC
CDR3: CASSSQGVDEQYF

size: NA
D: NA
J: TRBJ1-2
V: TRBV25-1
DNA: TGTGCCAGCAGTGTAGGGGGTCCTAACTATGGCTACACCTTC
CDR3: CASSVGGPNYGYTF

size: NA
D: TRBD1
J: TRBJ2-1
V: TRBV5-1
DNA: TGCGCCAGCAGCTCCGGAAGACAGGGAGCCTACAATGAGCAGTTCTTC
CDR3: CASSSGRQGAYNEQFF

size: few
D: NA
J: TRBJ2-5
V: TRBV20-1
DNA: TGCAGTGCTAGAGATGCGAGGGGGGGCCCGGGGGAGACCCAGTACTTC
CDR3: CSARDARGGPGETQYF

size: NA
D: TRBD2
J: TRBJ2-7
V: TRBV20-1
DNA: TGCAGTGCTAGATCTAGCGGGGTGGACGAGCAGTACTTC
CDR3: CSARSSGVDEQYF

size: NA
D: TRBD1
J: TRBJ2-1
V: TRBV6-1
DNA: TGTGCCAGCAGTGAATACGGGACAGGGATGAATGAGCAGTTCTTC
CDR3: CASSEYGTGMNEQFF

size: few
D: TRBD1
J: TRBJ1-2
V: TRBV6-2/TRBV6-3
DNA: TGTGCCAGTTCCTGGACAGGGGACTATGGCTACACCTTC
CDR3: CASSWTGDYGYTF

size: NA
D: NA
J: TRBJ1-2
V: TRBV6-1
DNA: TGTGCCAGCAGTGAACGAGGCGCCCTAGGGTTATATGGCTACACCTTC
CDR3: CASSERGALGLYGYTF

size: NA
D: NA
J: TRBJ1-6
V: TRBV6-1
DNA: TGTGCCAGCAGTCGTGCCAGCCAGCCCCTCCACTTT
CDR3: CASSRASQPLHF

size: once
D: NA
J: TRBJ1-1
V: TRBV12-3/TRBV12-4
DNA: TGTGCCAGCAGCCGGACGACGCGGACTGAAGCTTTCTTT
CDR3: CASSRTTRTEAFF

size: few
D: TRBD1
J: TRBJ1-5
V: TRBV12-3/TRBV12-4
DNA: TGTGCCAGCAGTAACGACAGGGGAATCAGTAGGGGCAATCAGCCCCAGCATTTT
CDR3: CASSNDRGISRGNQPQHF

size: NA
D: NA
J: TRBJ1-5
V: TRBV12-3/TRBV12-4
DNA: TGTGCCAGCAGTCCGGGACCGAGCAATCAGCCCCAGCATTTT
CDR3: CASSPGPSNQPQHF

size: once
D: NA
J: TRBJ1-1
V: TRBV24-1
DNA: TGTGCCACCAGTGACATGGTTGGGGTTGACACTGAAGCTTTCTTT
CDR3: CATSDMVGVDTEAFF

size: NA
D: NA
J: TRBJ1-5
V: TRBV6-1
DNA: TGTGCCAGCAGTATAGAGGACACCCGCAATCAGCCCCAGCATTTT
CDR3: CASSIEDTRNQPQHF

size: NA
D: NA
J: TRBJ2-2
V: TRBV2
DNA: TGTGCCAGCAGTGTGCTTCGGTTCGCGAACACCGGGGAGCTGTTTTTT
CDR3: CASSVLRFANTGELFF

size: once
D: TRBD1
J: TRBJ2-7
V: TRBV5-1
DNA: TGCGCCAGCAGCAGAGACAGGGTGCCCATCTACGAGCAGTACTTC
CDR3: CASSRDRVPIYEQYF

size: NA
D: TRBD1
J: TRBJ1-2
V: TRBV20-1
DNA: TGCAGTGCGACGGTGCCTGAAGGGACAGGGGGCGCAGACTATGGCTACACCTTC
CDR3: CSATVPEGTGGADYGYTF

size: NA
D: NA
J: TRBJ1-5
V: TRBV21-1
DNA: TGTGCCAGCAGCAAACTGGGGGGTCAGCCCCAGCATTTT
CDR3: CASSKLGGQPQHF

size: NA
D: NA
J: TRBJ1-5
V: TRBV29-1
DNA: TGCAGCGCTTTAAAGGACCACAATCAGCCCCAGCATTTT
CDR3: CSALKDHNQPQHF

size: few
D: NA
J: TRBJ2-1
V: TRBV6-1
DNA: TGTGCCAGCAAAGTCCATCAGGCAGGGTTGGGCAATGAGCAGTTCTTC
CDR3: CASKVHQAGLGNEQFF

size: NA
D: NA
J: TRBJ2-7
V: TRBV24-1
DNA: TGTGCCACCAGTGACACTCTCAGAGGCTACGAGCAGTACTTC
CDR3: CATSDTLRGYEQYF

size: once
D: NA
J: TRBJ2-5
V: TRBV29-1
DNA: TGCAGCGTTGAAGAAGAGGGGAGAGAGACCCAGTACTTC
CDR3: CSVEEEGRETQYF

size: once
D: NA
J: TRBJ2-3
V: TRBV29-1
DNA: TGCAGCGTCAGAGGCCTAGCGACAGATACGCAGTATTTT
CDR3: CSVRGLATDTQYF

size: NA
D: TRBD2
J: TRBJ2-5
V: TRBV2
DNA: TGTGCCAGCAGTGAACTCAGGACTAGCCACCAAGAGACCCAGTACTTC
CDR3: CASSELRTSHQETQYF

size: few
D: TRBD1
J: TRBJ1-6
V: TRBV12-5
DNA: TGTGCTAGTGGCATGACAGGGGGCGCCGAACCCCTCCACTTT
CDR3: CASGMTGGAEPLHF

size: few
D: NA
J: TRBJ2-3
V: TRBV12-3/TRBV12-4
DNA: TGTGCCAGCAGTTACACAGATACGCAGTATTTT
CDR3: CASSYTDTQYF

size: NA
D: TRBD2
J: TRBJ2-3
V: TRBV24-1
DNA: TGTGCCACCAGTCCAAGCGGGGCTGGGACAGATACGCAGTATTTT
CDR3: CATSPSGAGTDTQYF

size: few
D: TRBD1
J: TRBJ1-6
V: TRBV6-1
DNA: TGTGCCAGCAGTGATGGGGACAGGGCGAAGAATTCACCCCTCCACTTT
CDR3: CASSDGDRAKNSPLHF

size: NA
D: NA
J: TRBJ1-2
V: TRBV6-1
DNA: TGTGCCAGTGGCAGCAGGACCACTCCTAACTATGGCTACACCTTC
CDR3: CASGSRTTPNYGYTF

size: NA
D: NA
J: TRBJ1-2
V: TRBV25-1
DNA: TGTGCCAGCAGTGAAGGGGGCCGGGGATACAGGGCCTCGGGCTATGGCTACACCTTC
CDR3: CASSEGGRGYRASGYGYTF

size: few
D: NA
J: TRBJ1-5
V: TRBV2
DNA: TGTGCCAGCAGTGAATGGGCCCAAAGAAGGGGTAGGCAGCCCCAGCATTTT
CDR3: CASSEWAQRRGRQPQHF

size: NA
D: TRBD1
J: TRBJ2-4
V: TRBV12-3/TRBV12-4
DNA: TGTGCCAGCAGCTACAGGGGATCCAAAAACATTCAGTACTTC
CDR3: CASSYRGSKNIQYF

size: few
D: TRBD2
J: TRBJ2-7
V: TRBV27
DNA: TGTGCCAGCAGTTTCGGGACTAGCGGGGGCCTTACCTACGAGCAGTACTTC
CDR3: CASSFGTSGGLTYEQYF

size: NA
D: NA
J: TRBJ2-2
V: TRBV24-1
DNA: TGTGCCACCAGTGAGGCGACACAGGGTCCCGGGGAGCTGTTTTTT
CDR3: CATSEATQGPGELFF

size: NA
D: TRBD1
J: TRBJ1-2
V: TRBV7-3
DNA: TGTGCCAGCAGCTTTAGGACAGGGTACGGCTACACCTTC
CDR3: CASSFRTGYGYTF

size: NA
D: TRBD1
J: TRBJ1-1
V: TRBV20-1
DNA: TGCAGTGCCACGGGACAGAGCACTGAAGCTTTCTTT
CDR3: CSATGQSTEAFF